This T cell receptor beta chain was profiled in a study of Ad26.COV2.S vaccination and SARS-CoV-2 variants (dated by TCRdb to 2020 to 2022). As for the study more broadly: Vaccine-arm donors came from COV1001, a multicentre, randomized, double-blind, placebo-controlled phase I-IIa trial of Ad26.COV2.S in healthy adults. Ad26.COV2.S was administered intramuscularly at 5 x 10^10 or 1 x 10^11 viral particles, either as a single shot or as two shots given 56 days apart. TCRbeta repertoire sequencing was used to assess the specificity and breadth of SARS-CoV-2-reactive T cell receptors after Ad26.COV2.S vaccination. The TCR-sequenced set comprised about 32 samples: some 20 Ad26.COV2.S vaccine recipients, 5 placebo recipients and 8 SARS-CoV-2 convalescent individuals. Trial participants were randomized into five groups of five: low-dose or high-dose Ad26.COV2.S given once or twice, or placebo on both occasions. Throughout the experiments and outcome assessment, investigators stayed blinded to trial group allocation.

CDR1 is given as MGHRA and CDR2 as YSYEKL, both from the germline V gene. Including the terminal cysteine and phenylalanine, the CDR3 comprises 15 residues. The CDR3 DNA has 45 bases and is translated from base 1. V was cut back by 4 bases and J by 3 bases, leaving a gap of 15 bases between them. The treatment or condition label for this specimen denotes: some 19 received Ad26.COV2.S at low or high dose, single or two shots; 5 received placebo; per-sample allocation not given. For vaccine and placebo recipients, repertoires were sequenced using samples collected on day 63 after the first injection. Cohort 1b enrolled 25 adults aged 18-55 years at a single site in Boston, USA, between 29 July and 7 August 2020. Ad26.COV2.S was a replication-incompetent adenovirus type 26 vector expressing a prefusion-stabilized SARS-CoV-2 spike protein from the original Wuhan strain. About this clone itself: The antigen it recognizes is unknown. Qualities for individual bases were not recorded, and no much larger clone is one base off.

The research as a whole found: Comparing responses between vaccine doses or regimens was not something the study was powered to do. After vaccination, spike-specific CD8+ and CD4+ T cell responses were reported to show substantial breadth. It was noted by the authors that total T cell responses may have been underestimated by the TCR breadth and depth analyses. Compared with placebo recipients, Ad26.COV2.S recipients showed higher spike-specific TCR breadth (P = 0.0014). Comparable non-spike TCR breadth was observed between vaccine and placebo recipients, consistent with only spike being contained in the vaccine.

The immunoSEQ Assay was the method used to sequence TCRbeta CDR3 regions. After extraction, genomic DNA underwent amplification by bias-controlled multiplex PCR, followed by high-throughput sequencing. In the paper's pipeline: To quantify the absolute abundance of every unique TCRbeta CDR3 region, sequences were collapsed and filtered. T cell fraction was estimated by normalizing TCRbeta template counts to usable DNA, with usable DNA measured through amplification of reference genes found in all nucleated cells. Repertoire TCRs were annotated as SARS-CoV-2-specific by exact matching of V gene, CDR3 amino acid sequence and J gene to a known reactive TCR set. The reference SARS-CoV-2 TCR set was derived from MIRA and filtered for enrichment in COVID-19-positive ImmuneCODE repertoires, a step that removed public or cross-reactive TCRs. Using the MIRA antigens, annotated TCRs were further analysed by specific ORF or by position within an ORF. Breadth was defined as the number of annotated unique rearrangements divided by the total number of unique productive rearrangements, and depth was defined as the summed frequency of the annotated unique rearrangements. Two-sided Wilcoxon rank-sum tests were used to compare TCR breadth between groups. TCRdb took this table from immuneACCESS and kept in-frame rearrangements with V and J called. Such tables lack part of the clones; where checked against another copy, unresolved V genes explain under half of the gap, and the rest is unexplained. For V, J and clone size, that table is used; D and trimming come from the DNA. The sample profile shows about 350,000 clones; 88% of them were found once. The top ten constitute 6.4% of the sample.

The chain is assembled from TRBV4-1 and TRBJ1-1; TRBD1 is possibly the D segment (5 matching bases). This clonotype was sampled from a person aged 18-60 years who received the Ad26.COV2.S COVID-19 vaccine or a placebo. The source material was peripheral blood, sampled in a trial of Ad26.COV2.S vaccine versus placebo. The sequence in DNA is TGCGCCAGCAGCCGGCAGTCAGGGCGTGACACTGAAGCTTTCTTT. Its product reads: CASSRQSGRDTEAFF.